The subject of this entry is one TCR beta chain. This sample also contains other DNA sequences that code for the same CDR3. The sample is drawn from a study of shared clonotypes between healthy human individuals. V was shortened by 0 bases and J by 3 bases, with 1 base between the two germline ends. Germline assignment: CDR1 SGHAT and CDR2 FQNNGV. This CDR3 contains 12 residues. CD4+ cells yielded CD45RA+ naive and CD45RA-negative memory subsets. TCRdb's copy holds only in-frame clones and misses some; the assay was immunoSEQ multiplex PCR. The table lists about 2.3 million clones, approximately 93% of them singletons.

The receptor was isolated from a man in his late teens or twenties in good health. Some clones in this sample may be carry-over from other donors' samples. Material for sequencing was naive CD4+ T cells from PBMCs. Subset here: CD45RA+ positively selected. The chain links TRBV11-2 to TRBJ2-3; D is uncertain. CDR3 region: CASSLDTDTQYF. The CDR3 coding sequence is TGTGCCAGCAGCTTAGATACAGATACGCAGTATTTT.